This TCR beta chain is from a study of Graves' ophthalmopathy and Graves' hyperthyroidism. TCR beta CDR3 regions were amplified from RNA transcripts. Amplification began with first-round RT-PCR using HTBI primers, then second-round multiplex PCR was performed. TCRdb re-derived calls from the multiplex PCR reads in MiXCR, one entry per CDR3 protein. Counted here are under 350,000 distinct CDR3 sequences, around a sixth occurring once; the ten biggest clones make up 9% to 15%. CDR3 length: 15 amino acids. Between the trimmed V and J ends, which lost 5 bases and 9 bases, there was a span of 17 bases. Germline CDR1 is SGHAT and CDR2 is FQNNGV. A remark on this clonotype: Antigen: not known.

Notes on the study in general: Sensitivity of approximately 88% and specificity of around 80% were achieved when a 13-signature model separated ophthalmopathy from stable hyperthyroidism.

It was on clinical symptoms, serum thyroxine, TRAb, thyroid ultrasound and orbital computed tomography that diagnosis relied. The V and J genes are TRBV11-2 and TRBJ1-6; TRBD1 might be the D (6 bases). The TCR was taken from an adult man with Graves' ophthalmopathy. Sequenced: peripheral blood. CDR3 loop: CASSNPGQRGSPLHF. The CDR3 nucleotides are TGTGCCAGCAGCAACCCTGGACAGAGGGGTTCACCCCTCCACTTT.